Included here is one T cell receptor (beta chain) sequence, with context. These data come from a study of T cell changes during pregnancy in multiple sclerosis. V shed 3 bases and J shed 6 bases, with 12 bases lying between them. Per germline, CDR1 SGHTA and CDR2 FQGNSA. The length of the CDR3 is 14 residues. Clones were read by immunoSEQ multiplex PCR, and TCRdb kept only the in-frame ones, dropping some. Counted here are about 38,000 clones, about 95% occurring once; the ten biggest clones make up 0.39%. The sequence was obtained from a female donor with multiple sclerosis, enrolled in a pregnancy study. The starting material was CD4+ T cells from peripheral blood mononuclear cells, obtained in the second trimester of pregnancy. The chain has TRBV7-2 and TRBJ2-1, with D hard to call. The CDR3 spells CASSLSVPSNEQFF. As DNA, the CDR3 is TGTGCCAGCAGCTTGAGTGTCCCGAGCAATGAGCAGTTCTTC.